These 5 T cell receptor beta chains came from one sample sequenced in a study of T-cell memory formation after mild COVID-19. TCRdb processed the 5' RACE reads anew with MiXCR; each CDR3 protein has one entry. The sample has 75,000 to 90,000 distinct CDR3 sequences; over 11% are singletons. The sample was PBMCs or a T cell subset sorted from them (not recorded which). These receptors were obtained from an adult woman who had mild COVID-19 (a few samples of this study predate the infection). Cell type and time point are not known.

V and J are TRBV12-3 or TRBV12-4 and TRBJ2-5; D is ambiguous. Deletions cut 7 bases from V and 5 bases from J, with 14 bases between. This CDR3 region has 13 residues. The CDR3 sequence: CASTKSLVETQYF. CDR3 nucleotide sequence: TGTGCCAGCACCAAATCTCTGGTGGAGACCCAGTACTTC.

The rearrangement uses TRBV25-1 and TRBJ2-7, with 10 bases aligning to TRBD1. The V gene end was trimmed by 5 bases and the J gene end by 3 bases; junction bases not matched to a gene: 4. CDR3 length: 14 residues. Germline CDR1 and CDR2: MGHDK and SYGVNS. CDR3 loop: CASSIRTGGYEQYF. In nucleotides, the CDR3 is TGTGCCAGCAGTATTCGGACAGGGGGCTACGAGCAGTACTTC.

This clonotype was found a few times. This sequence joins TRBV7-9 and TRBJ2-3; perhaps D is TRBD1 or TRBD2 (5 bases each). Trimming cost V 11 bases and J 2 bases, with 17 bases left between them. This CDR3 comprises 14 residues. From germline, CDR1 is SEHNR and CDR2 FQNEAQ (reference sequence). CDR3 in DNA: TGTGCCGGCCAAACTAGGGGTATCACAGATACGCAGTATTTT. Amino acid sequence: CAGQTRGITDTQYF.

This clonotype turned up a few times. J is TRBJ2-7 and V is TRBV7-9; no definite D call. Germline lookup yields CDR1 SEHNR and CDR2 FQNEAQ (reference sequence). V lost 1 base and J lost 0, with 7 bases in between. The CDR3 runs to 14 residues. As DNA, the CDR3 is TGTGCCAGCAGCTTAGGTCCGAGCTCCTACGAGCAGTACTTC. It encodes CASSLGPSSYEQYF.

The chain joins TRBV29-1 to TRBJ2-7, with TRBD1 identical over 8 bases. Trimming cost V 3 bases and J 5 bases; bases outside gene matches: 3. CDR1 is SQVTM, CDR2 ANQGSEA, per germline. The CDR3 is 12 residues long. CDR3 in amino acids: CSVETGVNEQYF. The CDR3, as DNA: TGCAGCGTTGAGACAGGGGTTAACGAGCAGTACTTC.